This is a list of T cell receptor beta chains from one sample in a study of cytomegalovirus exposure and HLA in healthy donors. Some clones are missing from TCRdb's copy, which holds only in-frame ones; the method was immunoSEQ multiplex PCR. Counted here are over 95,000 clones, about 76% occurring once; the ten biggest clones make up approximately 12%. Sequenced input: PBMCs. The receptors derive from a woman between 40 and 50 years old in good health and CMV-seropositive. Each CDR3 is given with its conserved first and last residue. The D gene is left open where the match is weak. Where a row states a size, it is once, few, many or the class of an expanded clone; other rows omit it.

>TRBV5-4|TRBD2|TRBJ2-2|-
TGTGCCAGCAGCTTGATCGGGAGGATCACCGGGGAGCTGTTTTTT
CASSLIGRITGELFF
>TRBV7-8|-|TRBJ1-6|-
TGTGCCAGCAGCTTGGGAGTGACATCACCCCTCCACTTT
CASSLGVTSPLHF
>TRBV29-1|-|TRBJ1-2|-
TGCAGCGTTGAAGATCCGGATGGCTACACCTTC
CSVEDPDGYTF
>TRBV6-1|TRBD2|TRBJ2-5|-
TGTGCCAGCAGTGAAGCGGGAGGGAAAGGACAAGAGACCCAGTACTTC
CASSEAGGKGQETQYF
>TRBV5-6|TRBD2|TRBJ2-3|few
TGTGCCAGCAGTCCCCCCGCGGGGGGAAATACGCAGTATTTT
CASSPPAGGNTQYF
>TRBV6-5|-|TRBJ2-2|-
TGTGCCAGCAGTTTCACGGCCGGGGAGCTGTTTTTT
CASSFTAGELFF
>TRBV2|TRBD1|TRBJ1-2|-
TGTGCCAGCAGTGACCGATCAGGGGGTGCTCAAGGCTACACCTTC
CASSDRSGGAQGYTF
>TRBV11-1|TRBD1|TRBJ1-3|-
TGTGCCAGCAGCCGCGTATCAACAGGGGTGCACACCATATATTTT
CASSRVSTGVHTIYF
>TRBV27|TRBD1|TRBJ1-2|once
TGTGCCAGCAGCCCCCGGGACAGCCCTATTGTCTACACCTTC
CASSPRDSPIVYTF
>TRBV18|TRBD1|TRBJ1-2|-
TGTGCCAGCTCACCACCCTTCAGACAGGGAAGGGATGGCTACACCTTC
CASSPPFRQGRDGYTF
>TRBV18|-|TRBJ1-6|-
TGTGCCAGCTCACCACTGGACAACCCCGGTTCACCCCTCCACTTT
CASSPLDNPGSPLHF
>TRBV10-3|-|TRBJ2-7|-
TGTGCCATCAGTGGCGGTTGGGAGCAGTACTTC
CAISGGWEQYF
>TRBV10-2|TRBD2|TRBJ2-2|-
TGCGCCAGCAGTGAGTCGGGACTAGCGGCGAACACCGGGGAGCTGTTTTTT
CASSESGLAANTGELFF
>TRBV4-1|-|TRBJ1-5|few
TGCGCCAGCAGCCAAGACGTTCCAGGTCGCAATCAGCCCCAGCATTTT
CASSQDVPGRNQPQHF
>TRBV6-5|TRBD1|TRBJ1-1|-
TGTGCCAGCATTGGGGGGACAGGTCAGACTGAAGCTTTCTTT
CASIGGTGQTEAFF
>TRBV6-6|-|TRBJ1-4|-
TGTGCCAGCAGTTACGAACAAACCGCCACTAATGAAAAACTGTTTTTT
CASSYEQTATNEKLFF
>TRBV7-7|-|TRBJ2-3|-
TGTGCTAGCAGCTTAGACGGGGGGCGCACAGATACGCAGTATTTT
CASSLDGGRTDTQYF
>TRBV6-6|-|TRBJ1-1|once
TGTGCCAGCAGTTACTCTTGGGGGCTGAACACTGAAGCTTTCTTT
CASSYSWGLNTEAFF
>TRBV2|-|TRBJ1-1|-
TGTGCCAGCAGTGCACAGGGCAACACTGAAGCTTTCTTT
CASSAQGNTEAFF
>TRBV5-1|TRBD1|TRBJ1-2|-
TGCGCCAGCAGCCCGGGACAGGAGTATGGCTACACCTTC
CASSPGQEYGYTF
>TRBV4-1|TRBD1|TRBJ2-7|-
TGCGCCAGCAGCCTGCTTGAGGGACAGGGCCCCTACGAGCAGTACTTC
CASSLLEGQGPYEQYF
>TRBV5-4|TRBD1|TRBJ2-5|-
TGTGCCAGCAGCGACATATCGGACAGGGCGGAGACCCAGTACTTC
CASSDISDRAETQYF
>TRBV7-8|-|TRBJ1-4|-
TGTGCCAGCAGCCATAACGGGGGGAAACTGTTTTTT
CASSHNGGKLFF
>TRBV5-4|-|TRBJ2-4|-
TGTGCCAGCAGCTTGAGGGGGGGTATAGCCAAAAACATTCAGTACTTC
CASSLRGGIAKNIQYF
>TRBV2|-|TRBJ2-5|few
TGTGCCAGCATCCCCCTCTCGGGGCAAGAGACCCAGTACTTC
CASIPLSGQETQYF